These 5 T cell receptor beta chains share one sample of origin, sequenced in a study of T cell clonality in common variable immunodeficiency. Generated by immunoSEQ multiplex PCR, the TCRdb table keeps only in-frame clones and is missing some. Altogether around 42,000 clones were found in the sample, and no singletons occur. Source material: peripheral blood mononuclear cells. These receptors were collected from a person aged 18-70 years in good health.

Many counts were recorded for this clone. With the read ending 3 residues before the CDR3 end, the germline J gene is used to fill in that end. This sample also contains other DNA sequences that code for the same CDR3. This chain connects TRBV6-2 or TRBV6-3 to TRBJ2-1; 11 positions match TRBD2. CDR1 and CDR2 from the germline V gene are MNHEY and SVGEGT. The V and J ends lost 6 bases and 5 bases, in that order; junction bases with no gene match: 3. This CDR3 has 14 residues. CDR3 amino acids: CASRLAGGDNEQFF. CDR3 DNA, as far as it was read: TGTGCCAGCAGATTAGCGGGAGGGGACAATGAG.

There are many counts of this clone. The read gets to within 3 residues of the CDR3 end, and the germline J gene fills in the rest. V and J are TRBV6-2 or TRBV6-3 and TRBJ1-1; possibly TRBD1 for D (6 bases). This CDR3 contains 15 residues. V lost 10 bases, J lost 0 bases, and 18 bases lay in between. Germline loops: CDR1 MNHEY, CDR2 SVGEGT. The DNA read from the CDR3 is TGTGCCACCCGGGAGGGGGGGGTGATGAACACTGAA. The encoded protein is CATREGGVMNTE. The CDR3 reads in full as CATREGGVMNTEAFF.

This clone was counted ten times or more. The read gets to within 3 residues of the CDR3 end, and the germline J gene fills in the rest. The gene calls are TRBV5-1 and TRBJ1-3, with a possible D match to TRBD1 (6 bases). Germline V lookup: CDR1 SGHRS, CDR2 YFSETQ. V lost 0 bases to trimming and J lost 1 base, with 14 bases between them. The CDR3 is 17 residues long. This chain's CDR3 is CASSLEGGGRSGNTIYF. CDR3 DNA, as far as it was read: TGCGCCAGCAGCTTGGAGGGAGGGGGAAGGTCTGGAAACACC.

This clone was seen many times. The read terminates 3 residues before the CDR3 end, so the remaining end is supplied by the germline J gene. V and J are TRBV20-1 and TRBJ1-5; 11 positions match TRBD1. This CDR3 region has 14 residues. Germline V gives CDR1 DFQATT, CDR2 SNEGSKA (reference sequence). With V trimmed by 6 bases and J by 7 bases, 8 bases remained unmatched. CDR3 DNA, as far as it was read: TGCAGTGCCGAAAGGGACAGGGGGTACCAGCCC. Translation gives CSAERDRGYQP. The entire CDR3 reads CSAERDRGYQPQHF.

This clone was recorded a few times. Read sequence stops 3 residues before the CDR3 end, and the germline J gene provides the missing end. The chain links TRBV20-1 to TRBJ2-3; 12 nucleotides align to TRBD2. Looked up from germline, CDR1 is DFQATT and CDR2 is SNEGSKA (reference sequence). The CDR3 totals 14 residues. V gave up 7 bases and J gave up 3 bases; unmatched junction bases: 5. The CDR3 bases that were read are TGCAGTGTTAGGGGGACTAGCGGGACAGATACG. As protein: CSVRGTSGTDT. The complete CDR3 sequence is CSVRGTSGTDTQYF.